This T cell receptor (beta chain) was identified in a study of PD-1 blockade in classical Hodgkin lymphoma. Time point described: cycle 4 day 1 (C4D1), after five to seven weeks of nivolumab. Relapses following autologous stem cell transplantation were seen in all patients, with brentuximab vedotin exposure varying. The assay was immunoSEQ multiplex PCR, and TCRdb's table has in-frame clones only and misses some. This table holds 100,000 or so clones, around nine tenths found once. CDR3 size: 16 residues. Germline V gene data show CDR1 as SGHAT and CDR2 as FQDESV (reference sequence). V shed 0 bases, J shed 8 bases, and the junction held 10 bases outside the gene matches.

Sequencing used peripheral blood mononuclear cells (PBMCs), obtained before the fourth cycle of nivolumab. The receptor's source is a human donor with classical Hodgkin lymphoma. J is TRBJ1-1 and V is TRBV11-1; 9 bases agree with TRBD1. The chain's CDR3 is CASSLARTGGATEAFF. The CDR3 bases are TGTGCCAGCAGCTTAGCTAGAACAGGGGGCGCGACGGAAGCTTTCTTT.